The 5 T cell receptor beta chains listed next were all sequenced from one sample in a study of regulatory dendritic cells for organ transplantation. Clones were read by immunoSEQ multiplex PCR, and TCRdb kept only the in-frame ones, dropping some. This sample has over 25,000 clones, with about four fifths found just once. The sample taken for sequencing was naive CD4+ T cells from blood. As to subset: CD45RA+ naive T cells. The receptors come from a human donor in good health.

The CDR3 coding sequence is TGTGCCAGCAGCCAAGGCAGGCAGCCCCAGCATTTT. As protein: CASSQGRQPQHF. The V and J genes are TRBV14 and TRBJ1-5, with D uncertain. The V end was cut by 1 base, the J end by 7 bases, with 5 bases between. The CDR3 has 12 amino acids. Per the germline V gene, CDR1 is SGHDN and CDR2 is FVKESK.

The CDR3 DNA is TGTGCCAGCAGCCCTCCAGGGGGTCCGAACACCGGGGAGCTGTTTTTT. Its translation is CASSPPGGPNTGELFF. The chain joins TRBV5-4 to TRBJ2-2; TRBD1 matches at 7 bases. V lost 4 bases, J lost 0 bases, and 6 bases stayed unmatched. Per germline, CDR1 SGHNT and CDR2 YYREEE (reference sequence). This CDR3 comprises 16 residues.

V is TRBV19 and J is TRBJ1-1; TRBD1 matches at 7 bases. V dropped 10 bases and J dropped 5; count of bases not matched to a gene: 13. CDR1 is LNHDA, CDR2 SQIVND, per germline (reference sequence). This CDR3 comprises 14 residues. Here the CDR3 reads CATNRQGVWTEAFF. The CDR3 nucleotides read TGTGCCACCAACCGACAGGGTGTGTGGACTGAAGCTTTCTTT.

This chain joins TRBV28 and TRBJ2-2; no reliable D call. Trimming took off 5 bases at V and 5 bases at J, with 12 bases between the two ends. This CDR3 is 14 amino acids long. Germline V CDR1 and CDR2: MDHEN, SYDVKM. CDR3 loop: CASSPLERTGELFF. The CDR3 DNA sequence: TGTGCCAGCAGTCCACTGGAGAGAACCGGGGAGCTGTTTTTT.

This chain links TRBV19 with TRBJ1-3, with TRBD1 matching over 7 bases. Looked up from germline, CDR1 is LNHDA and CDR2 is SQIVND (reference sequence). The J segment lost 1 base and the V segment lost 6 bases, leaving 6 bases of the junction unmatched. The CDR3 consists of 15 residues. The CDR3 sequence: CASSTGTASGNTIYF. CDR3 sequence (DNA): TGTGCCAGTAGCACCGGGACAGCTTCTGGAAACACCATATATTTT.